Presented here are 14 T cell receptor beta chains from one specimen sequenced in a study of patients and donors after allogeneic stem cell transplantation. TCRdb re-called the RT-PCR reads with MiXCR, one entry per CDR3 protein. This sample has over 350,000 distinct CDR3 sequences, with under 20% found just once. The source material was blood, either unsorted or a sorted T cell fraction (not recorded which). These receptors all stem from a human donor who was either an allogeneic HSCT recipient or a stem cell or donor lymphocyte infusion donor (not recorded which). It is not recorded whose cells these are; they may come from a transplant donor.

J is TRBJ1-5 and V is TRBV7-2; 8 nucleotides line up with TRBD1. Germline values: CDR1 SGHTA, CDR2 FQGNSA. Trimming removed 5 bases from V and 0 bases from J; junction bases left unmatched: 6. This CDR3 region has 16 residues. Written as DNA, the CDR3 is TGTGCCAGCAGCCAGGGACAGGCCTATAGCAATCAGCCCCAGCATTTT. Translation: CASSQGQAYSNQPQHF.

The V gene is TRBV12-3 or TRBV12-4, the J gene TRBJ1-6, with unresolved D. V lost 7 bases and J lost 9, with 13 bases in between. The CDR3 totals 13 residues. The CDR3 DNA is TGTGCCAGCACGGCCCGGCATGGTTCACCCCTCCACTTT. Translation gives CASTARHGSPLHF.

The CDR3: CASSYGTSGTDTQYF. CDR3 sequence (DNA): TGTGCCAGCAGTTACGGGACTAGCGGCACAGATACGCAGTATTTT. The chain links TRBV6-5 to TRBJ2-3; 10 nucleotides line up with TRBD2. This CDR3 has 15 residues. Germline lookup yields CDR1 MNHEY and CDR2 SVGAGI. The junction had 0 bases not matched to a gene; V was cut back by 2 bases and J by 1 base.

The J gene is TRBJ2-1, the V gene TRBV20-1; 11 nucleotides align to TRBD2. Germline values: CDR1 DFQATT, CDR2 SNEGSKA (reference sequence). The length of the CDR3 is 14 residues. Losses at the gene ends were 6 bases for V and 6 bases for J; bases not matched to a gene: 7. CDR3 in amino acids: CSAPTSGRRNEQFF. The CDR3 coding sequence is TGCAGTGCCCCAACTAGCGGGAGACGCAATGAGCAGTTCTTC.

This chain uses TRBV20-1 with TRBJ2-1, with TRBD1 identical over 12 bases. V shed 2 bases, J shed 10 bases, and the junction held 6 bases outside the gene matches. This CDR3 spans 14 amino acids. The germline V gene has CDR1 DFQATT and CDR2 SNEGSKA (reference sequence). CDR3 bases: TGCAGTGCTAGACCTGGGACAGGGGGCTACGAGCAGTTCTTC. The encoded protein is CSARPGTGGYEQFF.

With respect to this clonotype: The germline gene is not matched at one end of the junction; a read error may be the cause. The chain employs TRBV5-1 and TRBJ2-2, with TRBD2 matching over 14 bases. The CDR3 has 18 amino acids. Germline V gene lookup returns CDR1 SGHRS and CDR2 YFSETQ. DNA for the CDR3: TGCGCCAGCAGCTCCCGACTAGCGGGAGGGCCTGGGGACGGGGTGCTGTTTTTT. Its protein product is CASSSRLAGGPGDGVLFF.

This clonotype was counted at least ten times. V and J are TRBV5-1 and TRBJ1-6; 9 nucleotides agree with TRBD1. The V and J ends lost 3 bases and 7 bases, in that order; junction bases with no gene match: 5. CDR3 length: 15 residues. Germline CDR1 is SGHRS and CDR2 is YFSETQ. The CDR3 bases are TGCGCCAGCAGCTCGGGGACAGGGTTGAATTCACCCCTCCACTTT. Residues: CASSSGTGLNSPLHF.

J is TRBJ2-6 and V is TRBV9; the D is unclear. The CDR3 contains 16 residues. Germline V gene lookup returns CDR1 SGDLS and CDR2 YYNGEE. V lost 0 bases and J 0 bases, leaving 7 bases between the germline ends. The CDR3 region is CASSVERRSGANVLTF. The CDR3 DNA is TGTGCCAGCAGCGTAGAACGCCGCTCTGGGGCCAACGTCCTGACTTTC.

The chain couples TRBV28 to TRBJ1-1; 8 bases are a match to TRBD1. CDR3 length: 13 residues. V shed 10 bases and J 1 base; nucleotides not matched to a gene: 5. Germline V gene data show CDR1 as MDHEN and CDR2 as SYDVKM. The CDR3 loop is CAMNDRGNTEAFF. CDR3 DNA sequence: TGTGCCATGAACGACAGGGGGAACACTGAAGCTTTCTTT.

This clonotype was seen only a few times. This chain links TRBV28 with TRBJ2-2; TRBD2 agrees at 7 bases. Trimming took 6 bases from V and 4 from J; bases not matched to a gene: 8. In germline, CDR1 is MDHEN, CDR2 SYDVKM. The CDR3 consists of 15 residues. The CDR3 DNA reads as TGTGCCAGCAGATCAAGCGGGATTGGCACCGGGGAGCTGTTTTTT. Protein product: CASRSSGIGTGELFF.

V and J are TRBV18 and TRBJ2-7; D uncertain. The V end lost 3 bases, the J end lost 5 bases, and 11 bases lay between the germline ends. CDR1 and CDR2 (germline): KGHSH, LQKENI. The CDR3 extends over 13 amino acids. CDR3 nucleotide sequence: TGTGCCAGCTCACCGGTGAAGCGCCACGAGCAGTACTTC. Encoded protein: CASSPVKRHEQYF.

The chain links TRBV29-1 to TRBJ1-1; D may be TRBD1 (5 bases). The CDR3 extends over 10 amino acids. CDR1 is SQVTM and CDR2 is ANQGSEA in the germline V gene. Trimming pared 6 bases from V and 10 bases from J, leaving 12 bases between. The DNA of the CDR3 is TGCAGCGTGGCCAAAGGGACAGCTTTCTTT. Protein: CSVAKGTAFF.

This clonotype has a handful of counts. The DNA is omitted, as the CDR3 cannot be located on it reliably, and the CDR3 follows TCRdb's listing. This chain connects TRBV2 to TRBJ2-7. Germline V gives CDR1 SNHLY, CDR2 FYNNEI. The CDR3 extends over 13 residues, inclusive of both ends. The CDR3 spells CASSSSVGYEQYF.

This chain uses TRBV29-1 with TRBJ2-1; D is unclear. The CDR3 loop spans 10 amino acids. V was trimmed by 1 base and J by 13 bases, leaving 8 bases between them. The germline V gene encodes CDR1 SQVTM and CDR2 ANQGSEA. CDR3 DNA sequence: TGCAGCGTTGAAGGGACGGGTCAGTTCTTC. Protein product: CSVEGTGQFF.